The 22 T cell receptor beta chains given below trace back to one sample, sequenced in a study of tumor and adjacent non-tumor tissue in lung cancer. No cell sorting was done before RNA was extracted from the tissue. This non-tumor lung sample came from over 3 cm beyond the tumor edge. TCRbeta libraries were built with three rounds of nested PCR, modified from ARM-PCR. Using its own MiXCR run on the multiplex PCR reads, TCRdb lists one record per CDR3 protein. The table records roughly 74,000 distinct CDR3 sequences, 76% of them present only once. The source material was distant non-tumor lung tissue. These receptors came from a man aged 70-80 years with non-small cell lung cancer.

This clonotype was seen just once. This chain joins TRBV10-2 and TRBJ2-2; no firm D call. V was pared by 3 bases and J by 11 bases, with 7 bases between. CDR1 is WSHSY, CDR2 SAAADI, per germline. The CDR3 totals 11 residues. The CDR3: CASSDTAELFF. CDR3 DNA sequence: TGCGCCAGCAGTGACACCGCAGAGCTGTTTTTT.

Note on this clonotype: Possible read error: a much larger clone is one base away. The rearrangement joins TRBV5-6 to TRBJ1-1, with D possibly TRBD1 on 6 matching bases. The germline V gene has CDR1 SGHDT and CDR2 YYEEEE. The CDR3 contains 16 residues. V was clipped by 6 bases and J by 3 bases, with 21 bases between them. CDR3 DNA: TGTGCCAGCACCCTGGCGTATAGGGGGGGGGACACTGAAGCTTTCTTT. This encodes CASTLAYRGGDTEAFF.

V gene TRBV6-1 combines with J gene TRBJ2-6; the D is unclear. In germline, CDR1 is MNHNS, CDR2 SASEGT. The CDR3 loop spans 14 amino acids. V dropped 3 bases and J dropped 3 bases, with 6 bases sitting between them. In DNA, the CDR3 is TGTGCCAGCAGTGAGGGGATTGGGGCCAACGTCCTGACTTTC. Amino acid sequence: CASSEGIGANVLTF.

Points on this clonotype: A read error is likely, as this CDR3 ends without the conserved phenylalanine or tryptophan. The rearrangement links TRBV10-2 to TRBJ2-3; D is ambiguous. The CDR3 totals 12 residues. The germline gives CDR1 WSHSY, CDR2 SAAADI. The CDR3 DNA sequence: TGCGCCAGCGGTGAGAACACAGATACGCAGTATTCT. Translated: CASGENTDTQYS.

About this clonotype itself: A read error may account for a junction end that differs from germline. This sequence joins TRBV5-5 and TRBJ2-2, with 7 nucleotides matching TRBD1. This CDR3 is built from 15 residues. Germline assignment: CDR1 SGHKS and CDR2 YYEKEE (reference sequence). In DNA form, the CDR3 reads TGTGCCAGCAGGTTAAGGGACAGTCGCACCGGGGAGTTGTTTTTT. Translated: CASRLRDSRTGELFF.

Points on this clonotype: A much larger clone lies a single base off, so this may be a read error. The CDR3 reads CASSLGGPNTEDFF. CDR3 DNA: TGTGCCAGCAGTTTAGGGGGACCCAACACTGAAGATTTCTTT. This rearrangement joins TRBV28 to TRBJ1-1; TRBD1 is a possible D gene (5 bases). This CDR3 region has 14 residues. Germline V gene data show CDR1 as MDHEN and CDR2 as SYDVKM.

At least ten counts were recorded for this clonotype. V and J are TRBV5-5 and TRBJ1-3; D is uncertain. This CDR3 region has 15 residues. CDR1 is SGHKS, CDR2 YYEKEE, per germline (reference sequence). The V end was cut by 3 bases, the J end by 4 bases, with 14 bases between. DNA for the CDR3: TGTGCCAGCAGCTCGGCCCCCACGGTCGGAAACACCATATATTTT. Translation: CASSSAPTVGNTIYF.

This chain joins TRBV7-9 and TRBJ1-6; weak D call: TRBD1 (5 bases). CDR3 length: 12 residues. Germline CDR1 reads SEHNR; CDR2 reads FQNEAQ (reference sequence). The CDR3 sequence is CDISKRGSPLHF. The CDR3 region has the DNA TGTGACATCAGCAAAAGGGGTTCACCCCTCCACTTT.

Comment on this clonotype: In this CDR3 the conserved last residue, phenylalanine or tryptophan, is missing, so a read error is likely. This rearrangement joins TRBV11-1 to TRBJ1-2, with D hard to call. The CDR3 runs to 12 residues. Germline loops: CDR1 SGHAT, CDR2 FQDESV (reference sequence). V lost 4 bases and J 9 bases, leaving 12 bases between the germline ends. CDR3 loop: CASSSYRYSYTS. CDR3 DNA sequence: TGTGCCAGCAGCTCATACAGATATAGCTACACCTCC.

A remark on this clonotype: A much larger clone sits a single nucleotide away, making a read error possible. V and J are TRBV6-5 and TRBJ2-2; the match to TRBD1 covers 7 bases. From germline, CDR1 is MNHEY and CDR2 SVGAGI. This CDR3 comprises 17 residues. The CDR3 region is CASSYYAGTANTGELVF. CDR3 in DNA: TGTGCCAGCAGTTACTACGCCGGGACAGCGAACACCGGGGAGCTGGTTTTT.

On this clonotype: The junction shows a germline mismatch at one end, possibly a read error. The chain combines TRBV7-9 with TRBJ2-7; no clear D gene. This CDR3 is 11 amino acids long. Germline lookup yields CDR1 SEHNR and CDR2 FQNEAQ (reference sequence). CDR3 residues: CASSLGREHYF. The CDR3, as DNA: TGTGCCAGCAGCCTAGGGCGCGAGCATTACTTC. Filled out from reference TRBV7-9 and TRBJ2-7, the complete variable domain reads DTGVSQNPRHKITKRGQNVTFRCDPISEHNRLYWYRQTLGQGPEFLTYFQNEAQLEKSRLLSDRFSAERPKGSFSTLEIQRTEQGDSAMYLCASSLGREHYFGPGTRLTVT.

This clonotype was picked up one time. Relative to the germline gene, one junction end is altered; a read error may explain this. The chain couples TRBV16 to TRBJ1-6; D is uncertain. Germline V gene lookup returns CDR1 KGHSY and CDR2 FQNENV. The CDR3 covers 13 residues. The CDR3 is CAGSSTRNSPLHF. In nucleotides, the CDR3 is TGTGCCGGCAGTTCAACTAGGAATTCACCCCTCCACTTT.

A remark on this clonotype: The junction departs from the called germline gene at one end, perhaps through a read error. V gene TRBV11-2 combines with J gene TRBJ1-1, with TRBD1 matching 7 bases. The CDR3 loop spans 14 amino acids. Germline CDR1 SGHAT, CDR2 FQNNGV. This chain's CDR3 is CANSQGGQSFEAFF. The DNA for the CDR3 is TGTGCCAACAGCCAAGGGGGACAGAGCTTTGAAGCTTTCTTT. Based on the CDR3 plus reference TRBV11-2 and TRBJ1-1, the full variable domain is EAGVAQSPRYKIIEKRQSVAFWCNPISGHATLYWYQQILGQGPKLLIQFQNNGVVDDSQLPKDRFSAERLKGVDSTLKIQPAKLEDSAVYLCANSQGGQSFEAFFGQGTRLTVV.

Notes on this clonotype: This clone may be a read error of a much larger clone one base away. The V and J genes are TRBV4-3 and TRBJ1-1, with D hard to call. Germline lookup yields CDR1 LGHNA and CDR2 YSLEER. There are 13 residues in the CDR3. The CDR3 sequence: CVSSQESYGEAFF. DNA of the CDR3: TGCGTCAGCAGCCAAGAGTCCTACGGCGAAGCTTTCTTT.

In this sample, this clonotype turned up a few times. The chain couples TRBV6-1 to TRBJ1-2; D is uncertain. Trimming cost V 1 base and J 7 bases, with 7 bases left between them. The CDR3 runs 12 residues. Per the germline V gene, CDR1 is MNHNS and CDR2 is SASEGT. The DNA for the CDR3 is TGTGCCAGCAGTGAAGGCGCCTGTGGCTACACCTTC. It codes for CASSEGACGYTF.

A remark on this clonotype: Sequence at one end of the junction differs from germline and may be a read error. The chain is built from TRBV12-3 or TRBV12-4 and TRBJ1-2, with a possible D match to TRBD1 (6 bases). This CDR3 contains 15 residues. The CDR3 loop is CASSPAGTPNYAYTF. Written as DNA, the CDR3 is TGTGCCAGCAGTCCGGCCGGGACACCTAACTATGCCTACACCTTC.

The chain carries TRBV29-1 and TRBJ2-3; TRBD2 matches 7 bases. CDR1 is SQVTM and CDR2 is ANQGSEA in the germline V gene. The CDR3 length is 13 residues. The CDR3 DNA reads TGCCGTGTTGAACTAGCGCCGAGGGATACGCAGTATTTT. Encoded protein: CRVELAPRDTQYF.

As concerns this clonotype: A much bigger clone sits one base away, suggesting this may be a read error. This is likely a read error, given that the CDR3 carries no conserved phenylalanine or tryptophan at its end. CDR3 bases: TGCGCCACCCAGGGAGGTGCAACGAGGGGTGGGGAGACCCAGTACTCC. Protein product: CATQGGATRGGETQYS. The chain joins TRBV10-2 to TRBJ2-5, with D possibly being TRBD2 (6 bases). The CDR3 has 16 residues. Trimming left V 10 bases short and J 5 bases short, with 26 bases between. Germline-derived CDR1 and CDR2 are WSHSY and SAAADI.

For this clonotype: The junction shows a germline mismatch at one end, possibly a read error. The J gene is TRBJ2-7, the V gene TRBV5-6, with a tentative D call TRBD1 (5 bases). There are 16 residues in the CDR3. Germline loops: CDR1 SGHDT, CDR2 YYEEEE. This chain's CDR3 is CDSSSVVRNRTYEHYF. The CDR3 nucleotides read TGTGACAGCAGTTCCGTTGTCCGGAACAGGACCTACGAGCACTACTTC.

The J gene is TRBJ2-3, the V gene TRBV6-6, with D unclear. This CDR3 has 14 amino acids. CDR1 and CDR2 (germline): MNHNY, SVGAGI (reference sequence). The V gene lost 6 bases and the J gene lost 4 bases, with 14 bases spanning the gap. DNA for the CDR3: TGTGCCAGCAGCCTATGTGGTGAGGCAGATACGCAGTATTTT. Its translation: CASSLCGEADTQYF.

The genes are TRBV4-3 and TRBJ2-3; 7 positions agree with TRBD2. This CDR3 is built from 17 residues. Germline V gene data show CDR1 as LGHNA and CDR2 as YSLEER. The trim removed 10 bases at V and 3 bases at J, leaving 19 bases unmatched. CDR3 region: CATSQDGPCGRTDTQYF. CDR3 coding DNA: TGCGCCACCAGTCAAGATGGGCCTTGCGGGAGAACAGATACGCAGTATTTT.

This clonotype was recorded a few times. With a much larger clone just one base away, this may be a read error. J is TRBJ1-3 and V is TRBV6-6, with 7 bases that match TRBD1. The germline gives CDR1 MNHNY, CDR2 SVGAGI (reference sequence). This CDR3 has 16 amino acids. The CDR3 region has the DNA TGTGCCAGCAGTTACAAGGGAAGGGGGCCGGGAAACAACATATATTTT. Translated, it gives CASSYKGRGPGNNIYF.